This is a list of T cell receptor beta chains from one sample in a study of cytomegalovirus exposure and HLA in healthy donors. Method: immunoSEQ multiplex PCR; TCRdb's copy keeps in-frame clones and lacks some. The sample totals about 52,000 clones. Source material: PBMCs. These receptors came from a woman aged 55-70 years in good health and CMV-seropositive. The CDR3 runs from the conserved cysteine through the conserved F or W.

V gene,J gene,CDR3 protein
TRBV27,TRBJ1-6,CALPGAGGEMDNSPLHF
TRBV7-9,TRBJ1-1,CASSAEALHTEAFF
TRBV18,TRBJ1-6,CASAPPGQGGNSPLHF
TRBV5-6,TRBJ1-5,CASSVFDPGQGRQPQHF
TRBV7-9,TRBJ1-2,CASSPGQATFTF
TRBV27,TRBJ1-2,CASSLLTGGLLPGYGYTF
TRBV5-4,TRBJ1-6,CASSRQGSSYNSPLHF
TRBV7-2,TRBJ1-5,CASSPGGNQPQHF
TRBV5-6,TRBJ1-2,CASSQQGAYGYTF
TRBV5-1,TRBJ1-4,CASRGTGNLGEKLFF